The 20 T cell receptor beta chains below all came from one sample that was sequenced in a study of regulatory T cells in long-lasting Graves disease. The time point here: persistent/refractory GD, antithyroid drugs over 5 years with positive TRAb. Scientists built the TCR library using RNA that was extracted from PBMCs. Library construction for TCR beta used iRepertoire HTBI primers and Arm-PCR of CDR3 regions. TCRdb called the multiplex PCR reads again in MiXCR, with one record for every CDR3 protein. The sample includes roughly 700,000 distinct CDR3 sequences, about 32% of them seen just once. The sample here was peripheral blood mononuclear cells (PBMCs), taken when the disease was refractory, from a patient treated with antithyroid drugs. The receptors derive from a female donor with Graves disease.

The chain employs TRBV18 and TRBJ2-5, with D unresolved. V dropped 0 bases and J dropped 3 bases, with 8 bases sitting between them. Germline CDR1 KGHSH, CDR2 LQKENI. There are 14 residues in the CDR3. DNA of the CDR3: TGTGCCAGCTCACCACCGGCACAGAAAGAGACCCAGTACTTC. Protein: CASSPPAQKETQYF.

The table lists this clonotype with a few counts. The chain links TRBV6-5 to TRBJ1-5, with unresolved D. Trimming cost V 4 bases and J 3 bases, with 13 bases left between them. The CDR3 extends over 15 amino acids. Germline V CDR1 and CDR2: MNHEY, SVGAGI. Here the CDR3 DNA reads TGTGCCAGCAGTTTCCGGACCGGATTCAATCAGCCCCAGCATTTT. It is translated as CASSFRTGFNQPQHF.

In its sample, this clonotype was seen a few times. CDR3 sequence reads: CASSLAGGPNEQYF. Here the CDR3 DNA reads TGTGCCAGCAGTTTAGCGGGAGGGCCAAACGAGCAGTACTTC. J is TRBJ2-7 and V is TRBV28, with 9 nucleotides matching TRBD2. Germline V gives CDR1 MDHEN, CDR2 SYDVKM. This CDR3 is 14 amino acids long. With 2 bases clipped from V and 5 bases from J, the junction kept 4 bases outside the gene matches.

With regard to this clonotype: The germline gene is not matched at one end of the junction; a read error may be the cause. The chain carries TRBV6-2 or TRBV6-3 and TRBJ1-5; 7 bases match TRBD1. CDR3 size: 12 residues. Germline loops: CDR1 MNHEY, CDR2 SVGEGT. As DNA, the CDR3 is TGTGCCACAGAGACAGGGCGCCAGCTCCAGCATTTT. Translated, it gives CATETGRQLQHF.

The chain employs TRBV20-1 and TRBJ2-1; 9 nucleotides agree with TRBD2. This CDR3 region has 16 residues. Looked up from germline, CDR1 is DFQATT and CDR2 is SNEGSKA (reference sequence). The V and J ends lost 0 bases and 7 bases, in that order; junction bases with no gene match: 10. This CDR3 reads CSARDSIAGVWNEQFF. The CDR3 coding sequence is TGCAGTGCTAGAGATTCAATAGCGGGAGTGTGGAATGAGCAGTTCTTC.

The sample holds a few counts of this clonotype. The CDR3 DNA reads TGTGCCAGCAAACGGGACAGCCGGAGCACCGGGGAGCTGTTTTTT. Amino acid sequence: CASKRDSRSTGELFF. J is TRBJ2-2 and V is TRBV25-1; TRBD1 matches 7 bases. V lost 7 bases and J lost 4; bases outside the gene matches: 9. Per germline, CDR1 MGHDK and CDR2 SYGVNS. CDR3 length: 15 residues.

In this sample, this clonotype turned up a few times. The rearrangement joins TRBV7-9 to TRBJ1-2, with D possibly being TRBD1 (5 bases). The CDR3 spans 14 residues. The germline V gene has CDR1 SEHNR and CDR2 FQNEAQ (reference sequence). V was shortened by 2 bases and J by 4 bases, with 11 bases between the two germline ends. CDR3 sequence (DNA): TGTGCCAGCAGCTTATCCAGGGTAGCCTATGGCTACACCTTC. This gives the protein CASSLSRVAYGYTF. The full variable domain, rest sourced from reference TRBV7-9 and TRBJ1-2, is DTGVSQNPRHKITKRGQNVTFRCDPISEHNRLYWYRQTLGQGPEFLTYFQNEAQLEKSRLLSDRFSAERPKGSFSTLEIQRTEQGDSAMYLCASSLSRVAYGYTFGSGTRLTVV.

The genes are TRBV27 and TRBJ2-2; maybe TRBD2 (6 bases). Per the germline V gene, CDR1 is MNHEY and CDR2 is SMNVEV (reference sequence). CDR3 length: 16 amino acids. The V end was cut by 0 bases, the J end by 2 bases, with 10 bases between. The CDR3 spells CASSLSGGTNTGELFF. The CDR3 coding sequence is TGTGCCAGCAGTTTATCAGGCGGGACTAACACCGGGGAGCTGTTTTTT.

Comments on this clonotype: One base away lies a much larger clone, so this may be a sequencing read error. The chain recombines TRBV2 with TRBJ2-7; TRBD2 matches 12 bases. The V gene's germline CDR1 is SNHLY and CDR2 FYNNEI. J was trimmed by 4 bases and V by 11 bases; bases with no gene match: 12. This CDR3 is built from 15 residues. DNA of the CDR3: TGTGCCTGCATCCTTGGACTAGCGGGAATATACGAGCAGTACTTC. Translating it yields CACILGLAGIYEQYF.

A few counts support this clonotype. This rearrangement joins TRBV20-1 to TRBJ1-5, with D unclear. CDR1 is DFQATT, CDR2 SNEGSKA, per germline (reference sequence). The CDR3 covers 14 residues. V gave up 0 bases and J gave up 6 bases, with 12 bases separating them. In DNA, the CDR3 is TGCAGTGCTAGAGATCTCCGGGTGGGTCAGCCCCAGCATTTT. Residues: CSARDLRVGQPQHF.

This clonotype was found a few times. The chain employs TRBV7-9 and TRBJ1-2, with 9 bases that match TRBD1. Germline CDR1 SEHNR, CDR2 FQNEAQ (reference sequence). The J segment lost 3 bases and the V segment lost 6 bases, leaving 5 bases of the junction unmatched. The CDR3 length is 14 residues. The CDR3, as DNA: TGTGCCAGCAGTGCAACAGGGGGCGACTATGGCTACACCTTC. This gives the protein CASSATGGDYGYTF.

This clonotype occurred many times. This rearrangement joins TRBV27 to TRBJ2-7; no definite D call. Germline CDR1 is MNHEY and CDR2 is SMNVEV (reference sequence). The CDR3 runs 13 residues. The germline V and J ends were trimmed by 3 bases and 0 bases, with 6 bases remaining between them. CDR3 in amino acids: CASSLSPSYEQYF. CDR3 nucleotide sequence: TGTGCCAGCAGTTTGTCCCCCTCCTACGAGCAGTACTTC.

The chain has TRBV6-5 and TRBJ2-7; TRBD2 aligns across 7 bases. The V gene's germline CDR1 is MNHEY and CDR2 SVGAGI. The ends lost 0 bases at V and 5 bases at J; junction bases unmatched: 10. The CDR3 consists of 16 residues. Written as DNA, the CDR3 is TGTGCCAGCAGTTACTCGATTGGCGGGAGTACTAACGAGCAGTACTTC. Translation gives CASSYSIGGSTNEQYF.

This clonotype was counted between two and nine times. The CDR3 DNA reads TGTGCCAGCAGTTCGTCCGAGACAGGGAGGTCACCCCTCCACTTT. Translating it yields CASSSSETGRSPLHF. The rearrangement joins TRBV7-9 to TRBJ1-6, with TRBD1 identical over 7 bases. V was clipped by 6 bases and J by 10 bases; unmatched bases: 12. Germline values: CDR1 SEHNR, CDR2 FQNEAQ (reference sequence). This CDR3 comprises 15 residues.

As for this clonotype: This may be a read error: a much more frequent sequence differs by one nucleotide. The chain carries TRBV5-1 and TRBJ2-7; a weak D match, TRBD1 (5 bases). The CDR3 totals 13 residues. Germline values: CDR1 SGHRS, CDR2 YFSETQ. CDR3 in DNA: TGCACCAGCAGCTTGTGGCAGGGTAACGAGCAGTACTTC. This translates into CTSSLWQGNEQYF.

In its sample, this clonotype was seen a few times. V is TRBV27 and J is TRBJ1-2; D uncertain. V shed 4 bases and J shed 0 bases, with 12 bases lying between them. Germline CDR1 and CDR2: MNHEY and SMNVEV (reference sequence). The CDR3 has 15 amino acids. The chain's CDR3 is CASSSRITTNYGYTF. CDR3 bases: TGTGCCAGCAGTTCCCGGATTACTACTAACTATGGCTACACCTTC.

This clonotype was counted only a few times. The rearrangement links TRBV6-1 to TRBJ2-2, with 9 bases identical to TRBD2. This CDR3 is built from 14 residues. The J segment lost 0 bases and the V segment lost 10 bases, leaving 3 bases of the junction unmatched. Germline CDR1 is MNHNS and CDR2 is SASEGT. The CDR3 nucleotides read TGTGCCATTAGCGGGAGCACGAACACCGGGGAGCTGTTTTTT. It is translated as CAISGSTNTGELFF.

This sequence joins TRBV19 and TRBJ2-7, with D tentatively TRBD2 (5 bases). V was pared by 5 bases and J by 2 bases, with 16 bases between. The CDR3 length is 15 residues. From germline, CDR1 is LNHDA and CDR2 SQIVND (reference sequence). CDR3 in DNA: TGTGCCAGTAGTCCTGTCTCCCGAGGGACCTACGAGCAGTACTTC. The encoded protein is CASSPVSRGTYEQYF.

Points on this clonotype: It may be a read error: a sequence one base away is much more abundant. V gene TRBV6-1 combines with J gene TRBJ1-4; D gene unclear. Trimming cost V 7 bases and J 3 bases, with 18 bases left between them. The germline V gene encodes CDR1 MNHNS and CDR2 SASEGT. The CDR3 length is 16 residues. CDR3 protein: CASTDGGFAANEKLFF. The CDR3 region has the DNA TGTGCCAGCACCGACGGAGGGTTTGCAGCTAATGAAAAACTGTTTTTT.

This clonotype was counted many times. The chain joins TRBV2 to TRBJ2-5; D is tentatively TRBD1 or TRBD2 (5 bases each). The CDR3 is 13 amino acids. The germline V gene has CDR1 SNHLY and CDR2 FYNNEI. V lost 2 bases to trimming and J lost 3 bases, with 7 bases between them. CDR3 DNA: TGTGCCAGCAGTGAACAGGGAGAAGAGACCCAGTACTTC. Translation: CASSEQGEETQYF.